The clone carrying this T cell receptor beta chain has a count of ten or more. Its antigen is as yet unknown. The CDR3 contains 13 residues. Germline CDR1 is DFQATT and CDR2 is SNEGSKA (reference sequence). Trimming removed 7 bases from V and 4 bases from J, with 15 bases in between. The sample is drawn from a study of blood T cells in healthy people across ages. A second PCR of 7 to 11 cycles used a sample-barcoded 5' primer and a J-beta primer mix. TCRdb called the 5' RACE reads again in MiXCR, with one record for every CDR3 protein. Of approximately 850,000 distinct CDR3 sequences listed, under 45% are singletons. General study points: Observed TCR beta diversity per million T cells went down as age went up. This fall followed a roughly linear course with age. Naive and antigen-experienced cells could not be conclusively compared, given unsorted PBMCs.

This clonotype was obtained from a man between 60 and 70 years old in good health. The chain carries TRBV20-1 and TRBJ2-3; tentative D call: TRBD1 (5 bases). The sample comprised blood. The CDR3 here is CSVSPQGPDTQYF. The CDR3, as DNA: TGCAGTGTCAGCCCCCAGGGTCCAGATACGCAGTATTTT.